Sequencing of this T cell receptor beta chain was carried out in a study of cytomegalovirus exposure and HLA in healthy donors. Per germline, CDR1 LNHDA and CDR2 SQIVND (reference sequence). V lost 1 base to trimming and J lost 4 bases, with 10 bases between them. This CDR3 is 14 amino acids long. This clone was counted a few times. It was with 60 Vbeta and 13 Jbeta primers that the PCR ran. Measured with immunoSEQ multiplex PCR; TCRdb has only the in-frame clones, and not every one. The sample contains tens of thousands of clones, 70% to 85% of which appear only once. This receptor was obtained from a man aged 45 to 65 in good health and CMV-seronegative. This chain connects TRBV19 to TRBJ1-1, with D perhaps matching TRBD1 (6 bases). Sequenced material: PBMCs. Written as DNA, the CDR3 is TGTGCCAGTAGTATAGGGGGGCGACGCACTGAAGCTTTCTTT. It is translated as CASSIGGRRTEAFF.